The rows below give T cell receptor beta chains drawn from one sample of a study of T cells in Graves' hyperthyroidism and ophthalmopathy. TCRdb processed the multiplex PCR reads anew with MiXCR; each CDR3 protein has one entry. The sample lists about 740,000 distinct CDR3 sequences; around 13% were seen once. The specimen sequenced was blood. The receptors derive from a woman aged 18-29 years with Graves' hyperthyroidism. Each CDR3 is given with its conserved first and last residue. The order of the fields is D gene, V gene, J gene, clone size, CDR3 DNA, CDR3 protein. D genes are given only for firm matches. Some rows have no size entry. The others give once, few or many, or a class for an expanded clone.

D: -
V: TRBV7-9
J: TRBJ2-4
size: few
DNA: TGTGCCAGCAGCTTAGTGGGCATTCAGTACTTC
CDR3: CASSLVGIQYF

D: -
V: TRBV19
J: TRBJ2-2
size: -
DNA: TGTGCCAGTAGTATGCGGCCGCTGAACACCGGGGAGCTGTTTTTT
CDR3: CASSMRPLNTGELFF

D: -
V: TRBV5-6
J: TRBJ1-2
size: few
DNA: TGTGCCAGCAGCTTGATGCCAGCGGCTAACTATGGCTACACCTTC
CDR3: CASSLMPAANYGYTF

D: TRBD2
V: TRBV10-3
J: TRBJ2-1
size: -
DNA: TGTGCCATCAGTGTTTTAGGCCTAGCGGACAATGAGCAGTTCTTC
CDR3: CAISVLGLADNEQFF

D: TRBD2
V: TRBV7-9
J: TRBJ2-3
size: -
DNA: TGTGCCAGCAGCCCTCCGGGACTAGCTATCACAGATACGCAGTATTTT
CDR3: CASSPPGLAITDTQYF

D: -
V: TRBV7-2
J: TRBJ2-5
size: few
DNA: TGTGCCAGCAGCCCTCGGATACGAGCCACCCCCGAGACCCAGTACTTC
CDR3: CASSPRIRATPETQYF

D: -
V: TRBV28
J: TRBJ1-1
size: many
DNA: TGTGCCAGCAGGCCCAACCTTGGGCGTACTGAAGCTTTCTTT
CDR3: CASRPNLGRTEAFF

D: -
V: TRBV6-1
J: TRBJ2-1
size: many
DNA: TGTGCCAGCAGGCCTCAGCCCAATGAGCAGTTCTTC
CDR3: CASRPQPNEQFF

D: -
V: TRBV28
J: TRBJ1-3
size: -
DNA: TGTGCCAGCAGTTTGGAGGGGGAGTGGACTGGAAACACCATATATTTT
CDR3: CASSLEGEWTGNTIYF

D: TRBD1
V: TRBV11-2
J: TRBJ2-1
size: many
DNA: TGTGCCAGCAGAAGGCCAGGGGGCCATGAGCAGTTCTTC
CDR3: CASRRPGGHEQFF

D: TRBD2
V: TRBV24-1
J: TRBJ2-3
size: few
DNA: TGTGCCACCAGTAGGACTAGCGGTCCCGAGGAGCCAGATACGCAGTATTTT
CDR3: CATSRTSGPEEPDTQYF